A selection of T cell receptor beta chains follows, all from one sample in a study of T cells in Graves' hyperthyroidism and ophthalmopathy. Using its own MiXCR run on the multiplex PCR reads, TCRdb lists one record per CDR3 protein. In the table there are about 340,000 distinct CDR3 sequences, about 18% of which are singletons. Sequenced: blood. The origin of the receptors is a woman between 50 and 59 years old with Graves' hyperthyroidism. CDR3s include the opening cysteine and the closing phenylalanine or tryptophan. D genes are given only for firm matches. Some rows mark clone size as missing; the rest say once, few, many or name a class of expanded clone.

J gene | CDR3 length | clone size | D gene | V gene | CDR3 DNA | CDR3 protein
TRBJ2-5 | 13 | many | - | TRBV12-5 | TGTGCTAGTGGTCCCTCCAACGGAGAGACCCAGTACTTC | CASGPSNGETQYF
TRBJ1-2 | 16 | few | - | TRBV3-1 | TGTGCCAGCAGCCAAAGTGGGAGGATAAAGCACTATGGCTACACCTTC | CASSQSGRIKHYGYTF
TRBJ2-1 | 15 | many | - | TRBV18 | TGTGCCAGCTCACCAGTCCTAAGCTCCTACAATGAGCAGTTCTTC | CASSPVLSSYNEQFF
TRBJ2-3 | 14 | - | TRBD2 | TRBV2 | TGTGCCAGCAGGGGACTAGCGGAGACAGATACGCAGTATTTT | CASRGLAETDTQYF
TRBJ1-4 | 13 | - | - | TRBV20-1 | TGCAGTGCTAGAGTGGGGGCAGATGAAAAACTGTTTTTT | CSARVGADEKLFF
TRBJ2-1 | 15 | - | TRBD2 | TRBV7-3 | TGTGCCAGCAGCTTAATTAGCGGGAGGGCCGGTGAGCAGTTCTTC | CASSLISGRAGEQFF
TRBJ2-3 | 15 | - | TRBD1 | TRBV27 | TGTGCCAGCAGCGCCGGGACAGTAAACACAGATACGCAGTATTTT | CASSAGTVNTDTQYF
TRBJ2-1 | 16 | - | TRBD2 | TRBV20-1 | TGCAGTGCTAGAGATGGGGGACTAGCGGATATACATGAGCAGTTCTTC | CSARDGGLADIHEQFF
TRBJ2-7 | 15 | many | TRBD2 | TRBV6-1 | TGTGCCAGCAGTTTTTCTAGCGGGGGGGCCTACGAGCAGTACTTC | CASSFSSGGAYEQYF
TRBJ2-5 | 12 | many | - | TRBV18 | TGTGCCAGCTCACCGACGGCGGAGACCCAGTACTTC | CASSPTAETQYF
TRBJ2-5 | 17 | many | TRBD2 | TRBV3-1 | TGTGCCAGCAGCCAAGATTGGCTAGCGGGAGGGCAAGAGACCCAGTACTTC | CASSQDWLAGGQETQYF
TRBJ2-2 | 15 | - | - | TRBV4-1 | TGCGCCAGCAGCCAGATGGCCAGCAATGCCGGGGAGCTGTTTTTT | CASSQMASNAGELFF
TRBJ2-3 | 13 | many | - | TRBV5-5 | TGTGCCAGCAGCTGGGGGGGCACAGATACGCAGTATTTT | CASSWGGTDTQYF
TRBJ2-5 | 15 | few | - | TRBV5-6 | TGTGCCAGCAGCTTGGCCCGGGACGGTCAAGAGACCCAGTACTTC | CASSLARDGQETQYF
TRBJ2-3 | 16 | - | TRBD2 | TRBV4-1 | TGCGCCAGCAGCCAAGCCGAAGCGGGGACCCGAGATACGCAGTATTTT | CASSQAEAGTRDTQYF
TRBJ1-1 | 12 | many | - | TRBV6-1 | TGTGCCAGCACAGGGAGGTACACTGAAGCTTTCTTT | CASTGRYTEAFF
TRBJ1-2 | 16 | - | - | TRBV6-4 | TGTGCCAGCAGCGTCCCATGGCCGAAACTTAACTATGGCTACACCTTC | CASSVPWPKLNYGYTF
TRBJ1-6 | 16 | - | - | TRBV11-2 | TGTGCCAGCAGCCGCACCTTACAGGGCCTCAATTCACCCCTCCACTTT | CASSRTLQGLNSPLHF
TRBJ2-1 | 14 | few | - | TRBV5-4 | TGTGCCAGCAGCTTGGTACCGCGGGATAATGAGCAGTTCTTC | CASSLVPRDNEQFF
TRBJ2-7 | 14 | - | - | TRBV5-5 | TGTGCCAGCGGTTGGGGGATGGAAGTTTACGAGCAGTACTTC | CASGWGMEVYEQYF
TRBJ2-7 | 13 | - | - | TRBV20-1 | TGCAGTGCGCGGACAAGCGCCGATGGCCGGCAGTACTTC | CSARTSADGRQYF
TRBJ2-1 | 16 | many | - | TRBV28 | TGTGCCAGCAGCCTGGGGAGTTTGGCTTTTTACAATGAGCAGTTCTTC | CASSLGSLAFYNEQFF
TRBJ2-3 | 13 | few | - | TRBV29-1 | TGCAGCGCCTCCCGAGGTCCTGGGGATACGCAGTATTTT | CSASRGPGDTQYF
TRBJ2-2 | 14 | many | TRBD1 | TRBV28 | TGTGCCAGCAGGAGACAGGGGAACACCGGGGAGCTGTTTTTT | CASRRQGNTGELFF
TRBJ2-2 | 13 | many | - | TRBV11-3 | TGTGCCAGCAGCGACGGCGGCACCGGGGAGCTGTTTTTT | CASSDGGTGELFF
TRBJ1-2 | 13 | - | - | TRBV12-3/TRBV12-4 | TGTGCCAGCAATTTAGTCGCAGGGGCGGGCTACACCTTC | CASNLVAGAGYTF
TRBJ2-1 | 17 | many | TRBD2 | TRBV3-1 | TGTGCCAGCAGCCGACCGGGACTAGCGGGAGGTTTGCATGAGCAGTTCTTC | CASSRPGLAGGLHEQFF
TRBJ1-5 | 16 | many | - | TRBV5-1 | TGCGCCAGCAGCCCTACGCCGGGGTACCCTAATCAGCCCCAGCATTTT | CASSPTPGYPNQPQHF
TRBJ2-5 | 15 | - | TRBD2 | TRBV2 | TGTGCCAGCAGTGGACTAGCGGGGGGGCGTGAGACCCAGTACTTC | CASSGLAGGRETQYF
TRBJ2-2 | 17 | - | TRBD2 | TRBV12-3/TRBV12-4 | TGTGCCAGCAGCCAAAGCGGGACTCCCCAAGACACCGGGGAGCTGTTTTTT | CASSQSGTPQDTGELFF
TRBJ1-2 | 14 | - | - | TRBV6-1 | TGTGCCAGCAGTGAAATACAGACTAACTATGGCTACACCTTC | CASSEIQTNYGYTF
TRBJ2-7 | 15 | - | - | TRBV6-6 | TGTGCCAGCAGTTACTGGGCCTCTCCTACCGACGAGCAGTACTTC | CASSYWASPTDEQYF
TRBJ2-7 | 15 | - | - | TRBV4-1 | TGCGCCAGCAGCCAGGCCCGAGGGGGGTCCTACGAGCAGTACTTC | CASSQARGGSYEQYF
TRBJ2-7 | 15 | - | - | TRBV6-9 | TGTGCCAGCAGTTACCGGGCAGAAACCTCCTACGAGCAGTACTTC | CASSYRAETSYEQYF
TRBJ2-1 | 14 | few | TRBD2 | TRBV5-4 | TGTGCCAGCAGCTTGGCCGTGCGGGGGGAGGAGCAGTTCTTC | CASSLAVRGEEQFF
TRBJ2-1 | 15 | many | TRBD1 | TRBV6-1 | TGTGCCAGCAGCTCCATCAGGGGGCTCTCGGATGAGCAGTTCTTC | CASSSIRGLSDEQFF
TRBJ2-1 | 13 | many | - | TRBV11-3 | TGTGCCAGCAGCTTAGGGGTGCTGGGTGAGCAGTTCTTC | CASSLGVLGEQFF
TRBJ2-5 | 13 | few | TRBD1 | TRBV19 | TGTGCCAGCGGGACAGGGGGCTGGGAGACCCAGTACTTC | CASGTGGWETQYF
TRBJ2-7 | 13 | many | TRBD1 | TRBV19 | TGTGCCAGCAGTATCACAGGGGGATACGAGCAGTACTTC | CASSITGGYEQYF
TRBJ1-2 | 15 | once | - | TRBV10-2 | TGCGCCAGCAGTGAGGTCTCAGGCCCGGGCTATGGCTACACCTTC | CASSEVSGPGYGYTF
TRBJ2-1 | 15 | few | TRBD1 | TRBV27 | TGTGCCAGCAGTACAAGGGACAGGGTTTACAATGAGCAGTTCTTC | CASSTRDRVYNEQFF